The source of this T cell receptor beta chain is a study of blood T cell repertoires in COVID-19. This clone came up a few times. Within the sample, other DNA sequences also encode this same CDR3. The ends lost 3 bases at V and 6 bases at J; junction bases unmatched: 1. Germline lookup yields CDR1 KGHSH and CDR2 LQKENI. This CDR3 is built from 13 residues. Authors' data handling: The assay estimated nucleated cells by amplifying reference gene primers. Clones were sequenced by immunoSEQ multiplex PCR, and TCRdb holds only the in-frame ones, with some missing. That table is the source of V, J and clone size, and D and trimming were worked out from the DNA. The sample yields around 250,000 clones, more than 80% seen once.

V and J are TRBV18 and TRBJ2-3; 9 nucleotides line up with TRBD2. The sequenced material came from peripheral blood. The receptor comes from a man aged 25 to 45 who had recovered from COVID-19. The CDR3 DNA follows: TGTGCCAGCTCACCGACTAGCGGCGATACGCAGTATTTT. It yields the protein CASSPTSGDTQYF.